The rows below give T cell receptor beta chains drawn from one sample of a study of siplizumab effects on memory and regulatory T cells. Profiling relied on immunoSEQ multiplex PCR, and the TCRdb table lists in-frame clones only, not all of them. The sample consists of approximately 52,000 clones, under 98% of them appearing once. The source material was naive CD4+ T cells sorted from blood. These receptors were collected from a human donor in good health. The CDR3 runs from the conserved cysteine through the conserved F or W. Fields, in order: D gene, clone size, V gene, J gene, CDR3 protein, CDR3 DNA. D genes are given only for firm matches. Some rows mark clone size as missing; the rest say once, few, many or name a class of expanded clone.

TRBD1	.	TRBV10-1	TRBJ1-4	CASSVDRGPNEKLFF	TGCGCCAGCAGTGTCGACAGGGGGCCTAATGAAAAACTGTTTTTT
TRBD2	once	TRBV7-3	TRBJ2-5	CASSLTPLAGGRETQYF	TGTGCCAGCAGCTTAACGCCACTAGCGGGAGGAAGGGAGACCCAGTACTTC
.	.	TRBV28	TRBJ1-2	CASTALWTDNYGYTF	TGTGCCAGCACCGCCCTTTGGACAGATAACTATGGCTACACCTTC
.	.	TRBV2	TRBJ2-2	CASTWVGELFF	TGTGCCAGCACGTGGGTCGGGGAGCTGTTTTTT
.	.	TRBV13	TRBJ2-4	CASTFDGWAKNIQYF	TGTGCCAGCACCTTCGATGGTTGGGCCAAAAACATTCAGTACTTC
.	.	TRBV19	TRBJ2-2	CASSTGGVGTGELFF	TGTGCCAGTAGTACCGGGGGAGTGGGTACCGGGGAGCTGTTTTTT
.	.	TRBV29-1	TRBJ2-4	CSAGVFAKNIQYF	TGCAGCGCCGGGGTGTTTGCCAAAAACATTCAGTACTTC
TRBD1	.	TRBV5-1	TRBJ2-7	CASSRATGQEWSYEQYF	TGCGCCAGCAGCCGTGCTACAGGACAGGAATGGAGTTACGAGCAGTACTTC
.	.	TRBV5-1	TRBJ2-2	CASSLEVQTGELFF	TGCGCCAGCAGCTTGGAGGTCCAGACCGGGGAGCTGTTTTTT
TRBD1	.	TRBV5-1	TRBJ2-2	CASSRTGGNTGELFF	TGCGCCAGCAGCAGGACAGGGGGGAACACCGGGGAGCTGTTTTTT
.	once	TRBV5-6	TRBJ1-4	CASSLNSPAEKLFF	TGTGCCAGCAGCTTGAATTCCCCGGCTGAAAAACTGTTTTTT
.	.	TRBV20-1	TRBJ1-1	CSAQGNSEAFF	TGCAGTGCTCAGGGTAATAGTGAAGCTTTCTTT
.	.	TRBV25-1	TRBJ1-2	CASSVNLYGYTF	TGTGCCAGCAGTGTTAACCTTTATGGCTACACCTTC
TRBD2	once	TRBV6-1	TRBJ2-7	CASSEELAGGIGYEQYF	TGTGCCAGCAGTGAAGAACTAGCGGGAGGGATAGGATACGAGCAGTACTTC
.	.	TRBV4-1	TRBJ2-2	CASTQRPLSNTGELFF	TGCGCCAGCACCCAACGCCCGCTCTCGAACACCGGGGAGCTGTTTTTT
.	.	TRBV11-2	TRBJ1-4	CASSLDLGRLGEKLFF	TGTGCCAGCAGCTTAGATTTAGGTCGGCTTGGTGAAAAACTGTTTTTT
TRBD2	once	TRBV4-2	TRBJ2-3	CASSQISGREADTQYF	TGTGCCAGCAGCCAGATTAGCGGGAGAGAAGCAGATACGCAGTATTTT
TRBD1	.	TRBV5-6	TRBJ1-1	CASSFLGTGKNTEAFF	TGTGCCAGCAGCTTCCTCGGGACAGGGAAGAACACTGAAGCTTTCTTT
.	.	TRBV5-1	TRBJ2-4	CASSRGDRKNIQYF	TGCGCCAGCAGTAGGGGGGACAGAAAAAACATTCAGTACTTC
TRBD2	.	TRBV27	TRBJ2-3	CASSLWSGTSGSGDTQYF	TGTGCCAGCAGTTTATGGTCCGGGACTAGCGGATCTGGGGATACGCAGTATTTT
.	.	TRBV7-2	TRBJ2-1	CASSPGTEQFF	TGTGCCAGCAGCCCCGGGACGGAGCAGTTCTTC
.	.	TRBV19	TRBJ2-3	CASSQTLRTDTQYF	TGTGCCAGTAGTCAGACTTTACGCACAGATACGCAGTATTTT
.	once	TRBV7-9	TRBJ2-7	CASSLEGGGDEQYF	TGTGCCAGCAGCTTAGAGGGGGGCGGGGACGAGCAGTACTTC
TRBD1	.	TRBV27	TRBJ2-3	CASSFLTGWSTDTQYF	TGTGCCAGCAGTTTTTTGACAGGGTGGAGCACAGATACGCAGTATTTT
.	.	TRBV7-2	TRBJ2-7	CASSIGTTYEQYF	TGTGCCAGCAGCATCGGGACAACCTACGAGCAGTACTTC
.	.	TRBV11-3	TRBJ2-2	CASSLLGPGELFF	TGTGCCAGCAGCTTATTGGGGCCCGGGGAGCTGTTTTTT
.	.	TRBV6-6	TRBJ1-3	CASRRGMGSGNTIYF	TGTGCCAGCAGAAGAGGCATGGGCTCTGGAAACACCATATATTTT
.	once	TRBV5-1	TRBJ1-1	CASSLVGGWSTEAFF	TGCGCCAGCAGCTTGGTGGGGGGATGGAGCACTGAAGCTTTCTTT
TRBD1	.	TRBV19	TRBJ1-5	CASSTYSDRVRNQPQHF	TGTGCCAGTAGTACATATTCCGACAGGGTTCGTAATCAGCCCCAGCATTTT
.	.	TRBV7-2	TRBJ2-3	CASSTQDLGTDTQYF	TGTGCCAGCAGCACGCAGGACTTAGGCACAGATACGCAGTATTTT
.	.	TRBV9	TRBJ2-3	CASSVTGSSTDTQYF	TGTGCCAGCAGCGTGACAGGTTCCTCCACAGATACGCAGTATTTT
TRBD2	.	TRBV7-9	TRBJ2-1	CASSLSGRTSYNEQFF	TGTGCCAGCAGCTTAAGCGGGAGGACTTCCTACAATGAGCAGTTCTTC
.	.	TRBV27	TRBJ2-7	CASSFTRFLAPSEQYF	TGTGCCAGCAGTTTCACCCGATTCCTAGCTCCGAGTGAGCAGTACTTC
.	once	TRBV30	TRBJ1-1	CAWSGGRNMNTEAFF	TGTGCCTGGAGTGGAGGCAGGAACATGAACACTGAAGCTTTCTTT
TRBD2	.	TRBV5-1	TRBJ2-2	CASRMGGRSGELFF	TGCGCCAGCAGAATGGGAGGGAGATCCGGGGAGCTGTTTTTT
.	.	TRBV6-1	TRBJ1-3	CASSEAGGAGNTIYF	TGTGCCAGCAGTGAAGCCGGAGGGGCTGGAAACACCATATATTTT
.	.	TRBV9	TRBJ2-5	CASSVGDGAWETQYF	TGTGCCAGCAGCGTTGGGGACGGAGCTTGGGAGACCCAGTACTTC
TRBD1	.	TRBV7-2	TRBJ1-2	CASSLEGTGGFYGYTF	TGTGCCAGCAGCTTAGAAGGGACAGGGGGGTTCTATGGCTACACCTTC
TRBD2	.	TRBV7-6	TRBJ2-2	CASSLAKGGLVTGELFF	TGTGCCAGCAGCTTAGCAAAGGGAGGGTTGGTCACCGGGGAGCTGTTTTTT
.	.	TRBV5-1	TRBJ2-7	CASSLQTAGYEQYF	TGCGCCAGCAGCTTGCAGACAGCTGGCTACGAGCAGTACTTC
TRBD1	.	TRBV19	TRBJ1-3	CASRDRVGNTIYF	TGTGCCAGTCGAGACAGGGTTGGAAACACCATATATTTT
.	.	TRBV4-2	TRBJ1-2	CASSLGGEHYGYTF	TGTGCCAGCAGCCTTGGGGGGGAGCACTATGGCTACACCTTC
.	.	TRBV13	TRBJ2-7	CASSPLWGRPRYEQYF	TGTGCCAGCAGCCCTTTGTGGGGGAGGCCAAGGTACGAGCAGTACTTC
.	once	TRBV5-1	TRBJ2-2	CASSLGPLSRGNTGELFF	TGCGCCAGCAGCTTGGGGCCCTTGAGTCGGGGAAACACCGGGGAGCTGTTTTTT
.	.	TRBV7-2	TRBJ1-5	CASSLAGRSNQPQHF	TGTGCCAGCAGCTTAGCCGGTCGTAGCAATCAGCCCCAGCATTTT
TRBD1	.	TRBV28	TRBJ1-2	CASRGTGGNYGYTF	TGTGCCAGCAGGGGGACAGGGGGCAACTATGGCTACACCTTC
TRBD1	.	TRBV29-1	TRBJ1-5	CSVTQDGQGNQPQHF	TGCAGCGTTACCCAAGACGGACAGGGGAATCAGCCCCAGCATTTT
.	once	TRBV9	TRBJ2-2	CASSVVVGGELFF	TGTGCCAGCAGCGTAGTGGTCGGCGGGGAGCTGTTTTTT
TRBD2	.	TRBV7-2	TRBJ2-1	CASSLGFSGSNNEQFF	TGTGCCAGCAGCTTAGGGTTTAGCGGGAGTAACAATGAGCAGTTCTTC
.	.	TRBV27	TRBJ1-4	CASSPFTDVGAKLFF	TGTGCCAGCAGTCCCTTCACGGACGTTGGGGCCAAACTGTTTTTT
.	.	TRBV19	TRBJ2-1	CASTGDPPYNEQFF	TGTGCCAGTACCGGGGACCCTCCCTACAATGAGCAGTTCTTC
.	.	TRBV12-5	TRBJ2-1	CASGPTAGHSYNEQFF	TGTGCTAGTGGCCCGACAGCGGGCCACAGCTACAATGAGCAGTTCTTC
.	.	TRBV27	TRBJ2-3	CASRARNTDTQYF	TGTGCCAGCAGGGCCAGAAACACAGATACGCAGTATTTT
TRBD1	.	TRBV4-2	TRBJ2-7	CASSRRTGQELTYEQYF	TGTGCCAGCAGCCGTCGGACAGGGCAAGAATTGACCTACGAGCAGTACTTC
TRBD2	.	TRBV19	TRBJ2-2	CASTHIPGGSYFGELFF	TGTGCCAGTACTCATATTCCTGGCGGGAGTTATTTCGGGGAGCTGTTTTTT
.	.	TRBV5-6	TRBJ1-2	CASSLAFANYGYTF	TGTGCCAGCAGCTTGGCCTTCGCTAACTATGGCTACACCTTC
.	.	TRBV5-4	TRBJ1-6	CASSLGRSSYNSPLHF	TGTGCCAGCAGCCTGGGGAGAAGCTCCTATAATTCACCCCTCCACTTT